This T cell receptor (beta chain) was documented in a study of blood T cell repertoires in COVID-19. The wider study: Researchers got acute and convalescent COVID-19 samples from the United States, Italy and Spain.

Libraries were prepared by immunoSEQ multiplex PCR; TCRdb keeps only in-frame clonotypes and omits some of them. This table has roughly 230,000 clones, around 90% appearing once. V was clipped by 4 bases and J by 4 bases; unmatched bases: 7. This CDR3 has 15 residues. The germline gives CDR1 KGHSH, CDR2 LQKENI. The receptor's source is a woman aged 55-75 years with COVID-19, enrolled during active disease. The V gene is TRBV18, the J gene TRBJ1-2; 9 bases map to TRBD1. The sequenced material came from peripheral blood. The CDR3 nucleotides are TGTGCCAGCTCACTACAGGACAGGGGTGGCTATGGCTACACCTTC. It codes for CASSLQDRGGYGYTF. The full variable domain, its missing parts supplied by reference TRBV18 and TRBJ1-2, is NAGVMQNPRHLVRRRGQEARLRCSPMKGHSHVYWYRQLPEEGLKFMVYLQKENIIDESGMPKERFSAEFPKEGPSILRIQQVVRGDSAAYFCASSLQDRGGYGYTFGSGTRLTVV.